This T cell receptor (beta chain) was sequenced during a study of T cell responses to AZD1222 COVID-19 vaccine. V shed 0 bases and J shed 9 bases, with 7 bases lying between them. CDR3 size: 12 residues. Germline CDR1 and CDR2: SGDLS and YYNGEE. TCRdb keeps only in-frame clones here, not all; method: immunoSEQ multiplex PCR. This repertoire shows 54,000 or so clones, approximately 80% found once; its top ten account for around 5%. The J gene is TRBJ2-1, the V gene TRBV9; D is uncertain. Sequences were derived from peripheral blood, sampled 28 days after the second AZD1222 dose. This receptor was taken from an adult who received the AZD1222 COVID-19 vaccine. The CDR3 spells CASSVALGEQFF. The CDR3 bases are TGTGCCAGCAGCGTAGCTCTGGGTGAGCAGTTCTTC.